Listed below are T cell receptor beta chains from one sample, sequenced in a study of cytomegalovirus exposure and HLA in healthy donors. Produced via immunoSEQ multiplex PCR; TCRdb's table is partial and in-frame only. The table has about 70,000 clones, 70% to 85% seen once. The sample consisted of PBMCs. The receptors here all came from a girl aged 10-17 years in good health and CMV-seropositive. Each CDR3 is given with its conserved first and last residue. The D gene is left open where the match is weak. The listing skips clone size in some rows; elsewhere it reads once, few, many or a size class.

clone_size j_call d_call cdr3_length v_call cdr3_aa cdr3_nt
NA TRBJ1-6 NA 14 TRBV5-1 CASSLGRGNSPLHF TGCGCCAGCAGCCTGGGACGAGGAAATTCACCCCTCCACTTT
few TRBJ2-1 NA 15 TRBV6-1 CASILTGVGAHEQFF TGTGCCAGCATCCTGACCGGGGTGGGGGCCCATGAGCAGTTCTTC
NA TRBJ1-2 TRBD1 12 TRBV7-9 CASSFRDRGYTF TGTGCCAGCAGCTTCCGGGACAGGGGCTACACCTTC
NA TRBJ2-5 NA 13 TRBV2 CASNQDNQETQYF TGTGCCAGTAACCAGGACAACCAAGAGACCCAGTACTTC
NA TRBJ1-2 TRBD1 14 TRBV10-1 CASTSPRDSYGYTF TGCGCCAGCACCTCCCCCCGGGACAGCTATGGCTACACCTTC
NA TRBJ2-1 TRBD2 14 TRBV2 CASSILAGGNEQFF TGTGCCAGCTCAATACTAGCGGGAGGCAATGAGCAGTTCTTC
NA TRBJ2-5 TRBD2 14 TRBV19 CASSWGLAKETQYF TGTGCCAGTAGTTGGGGACTAGCGAAAGAGACCCAGTACTTC
NA TRBJ2-7 TRBD2 16 TRBV5-1 CASSLEGLAGVYEQYF TGCGCCAGCAGCTTGGAGGGACTAGCGGGAGTATACGAGCAGTACTTC
NA TRBJ2-1 NA 14 TRBV5-1 CASSQYRSYNEQFF TGCGCCAGCAGCCAGTACAGGTCCTACAATGAGCAGTTCTTC
NA TRBJ2-1 NA 13 TRBV2 CASPLAGANEQFF TGTGCCAGCCCACTCGCTGGAGCTAATGAGCAGTTCTTC
NA TRBJ2-7 NA 16 TRBV15 CATSRTEGILVYEQYF TGTGCCACCAGCAGAACCGAGGGAATTCTCGTCTACGAGCAGTACTTC
NA TRBJ2-1 TRBD1 19 TRBV29-1 CSVEEPWDSTLPSYNEQFF TGCAGCGTTGAGGAACCGTGGGACAGTACCCTTCCCTCCTACAATGAGCAGTTCTTC
NA TRBJ2-1 TRBD2 15 TRBV29-1 CSARMRLAGDNEQFF TGCAGCGCCCGAATGCGGCTAGCGGGGGACAATGAGCAGTTCTTC
NA TRBJ1-6 NA 15 TRBV9 CASSAHEGGNSPLHF TGTGCCAGCAGCGCGCATGAGGGGGGGAATTCACCCCTCCACTTT
NA TRBJ1-1 NA 15 TRBV9 CASSVSSGGAGEAFF TGTGCCAGCAGCGTTAGCTCTGGGGGCGCGGGTGAAGCTTTCTTT
NA TRBJ1-1 NA 13 TRBV11-3 CASSSGDNTEAFF TGTGCCAGCAGCTCGGGGGATAACACTGAAGCTTTCTTT
NA TRBJ2-3 TRBD2 15 TRBV29-1 CSARGLAGAPDTQYF TGCAGCGCACGTGGACTAGCGGGAGCCCCAGATACGCAGTATTTT
NA TRBJ2-5 NA 13 TRBV7-9 CASRRDSEETQYF TGTGCCAGCAGGCGGGACAGTGAAGAGACCCAGTACTTC
NA TRBJ1-4 NA 13 TRBV10-3 CATSRITQEKLFF TGTGCCACCTCTAGAATAACCCAAGAAAAACTGTTTTTT
few TRBJ1-2 NA 12 TRBV7-8 CASSLEGYGYTF TGTGCCAGCAGCTTAGAGGGGTACGGCTACACCTTC
NA TRBJ2-3 NA 16 TRBV2 CASSRSLGLRGNTQYF TGTGCCAGCAGTAGAAGTCTGGGGCTACGGGGGAATACGCAGTATTTT
medium-sized TRBJ2-1 NA 15 TRBV6-6 CASRHEGGAYNEQFF TGTGCCAGCAGACACGAGGGGGGGGCTTATAATGAGCAGTTCTTC
once TRBJ2-3 TRBD2 16 TRBV25-1 CASSEGRGGRTDTQYF TGTGCCAGCAGTGAAGGACGGGGGGGCAGGACAGATACGCAGTATTTT
NA TRBJ2-2 NA 13 TRBV25-1 CASLRQNTGELFF TGTGCCAGCCTAAGACAGAACACCGGGGAGCTGTTTTTT
few TRBJ1-3 NA 13 TRBV6-5 CASTTASGNTIYF TGTGCCAGCACGACAGCCTCTGGAAACACCATATATTTT
few TRBJ2-1 TRBD1 14 TRBV5-1 CASSGDRGYNEQFF TGCGCCAGCAGCGGGGACAGGGGCTACAATGAGCAGTTCTTC
NA TRBJ1-6 NA 20 TRBV28 CATIPTWVRATRKGNSPLHF TGTGCCACAATCCCTACATGGGTCAGGGCTACTCGGAAGGGGAATTCACCCCTCCACTTT
once TRBJ2-5 TRBD2 16 TRBV5-8 CASHVPLAGPQETQYF TGTGCCAGCCACGTACCACTAGCGGGCCCCCAAGAGACCCAGTACTTC
NA TRBJ1-1 NA 13 TRBV25-1 CASSVRGEFSAFF TGTGCCAGCAGTGTCCGAGGCGAGTTTTCCGCTTTCTTT
NA TRBJ2-7 NA 12 TRBV29-1 CSVARGWREQYF TGCAGCGTCGCCAGGGGATGGAGAGAGCAGTACTTC
few TRBJ2-3 NA 12 TRBV10-3 CATRRATDTQYF TGTGCCACCCGCAGGGCTACAGATACGCAGTATTTT
NA TRBJ2-3 NA 14 TRBV5-1 CASSSGHNTDTQYF TGCGCCAGCAGCTCGGGACACAACACAGATACGCAGTATTTT
NA TRBJ2-5 NA 12 TRBV15 CATRGGGETQYF TGTGCCACTAGGGGGGGCGGAGAGACCCAGTACTTC
NA TRBJ1-4 NA 16 TRBV30 CAWSVPYRTTNEKLFF TGTGCCTGGAGTGTCCCTTACAGGACAACTAATGAAAAACTGTTTTTT
NA TRBJ2-7 TRBD2 12 TRBV5-1 CASRLGGDEQYF TGCGCCAGCAGATTGGGGGGGGACGAGCAGTACTTC
NA TRBJ1-1 TRBD1 14 TRBV27 CASGTGLRVPEAFF TGTGCCAGCGGGACAGGGTTAAGAGTACCTGAAGCTTTCTTT
NA TRBJ1-6 NA 14 TRBV7-2 CASRFMGATSPLHF TGTGCCAGCAGGTTTATGGGCGCGACTTCACCCCTCCACTTT
NA TRBJ1-5 NA 14 TRBV19 CASRGGRIYQPQHF TGTGCCAGTAGGGGAGGGAGGATATATCAGCCCCAGCATTTT